This TCR beta chain was captured in a study of spatial heterogeneity in lung cancer (dated by TCRdb to the late 2010s). Broadly, across the study: Beta-chain transcripts were consistently detected in greater numbers than alpha-chain transcripts, which likely reflected higher beta-chain transcript abundance. In the raw uncorrected reads, each unique combination of TCR and UMI appeared more than ten times on average. Both alpha and beta chains were TCR-sequenced in samples taken at surgery, namely 220 tumor regions, 62 to 65 matched nontumor lung samples and about 54 PBMC samples. In non-small cell lung cancer, the study quantitatively compared TCR alpha and beta repertoires across several tumor regions, matched nontumor lung, and blood. In tumor regions, TCR transcript counts showed a strong correlation with a T cell transcriptional module score derived from matched bulk RNA-seq. Nonsynonymous mutation counts, determined by whole-exome sequencing of tumor tissue, were related to TCR repertoire features.

Compared with the rest of its sample, this clonotype is medium-sized (0.01 to 0.1%). The specificity of this receptor is unknown. Per-base quality was not reported, and no clone a single base away is much larger than it. Study-level results and caveats: TCR-seq coverage of tumor T cells was estimated at only about 7% for alpha chains and about 14% for beta chains. Additional single-cell paired TCR alpha and beta sequencing was considered necessary to confirm, at a functional level, the hypothesis that regional TCRs recognize regional mutations. Counts of ubiquitous and regional expanded TCRs were found to correlate with counts of ubiquitous and regional nonsynonymous mutations, respectively. The number of expanded intratumoral alpha and beta TCRs correlated with the tumor nonsynonymous mutation count.

Library preparation employed 5' RACE. Sequencing relied on a NextSeq 500. To allow correction of PCR and sequencing errors, the TCR library protocol tagged every TCR cDNA molecule with a unique molecular identifier. Regarding the original processing steps: Decombinator tools were used for TCR identification, UMI-based error correction and CDR3 extraction. Expanded TCRs were defined as those above a frequency of 2 per 1,000, corresponding to the top 1% of the tumor frequency distribution. Expanded tumor TCRs statistically deemed absent (corrected P<0.05) from at least one tumor region were classed as regional, and all other expanded tumor TCRs were classed as ubiquitous. Renyi diversity was computed with the R vegan package after each repertoire had been subsampled 100 times to 5,000 TCRs. CDR3 similarity networks were built from amino acid triplet string-kernel similarity, with CDR3s being connected when pairwise similarity was above 0.82. Starting from the raw public reads, TCRdb applied fastp trimming at Q25, assembled clones with MiXCR and retained in-frame beta chains. Each entry merges the rows of one CDR3 protein and shows their most common DNA and genes. TCRdb, rather than the study authors, made the V and J calls. The table for this sample lists 7,000 to 9,500 distinct CDR3 sequences; approximately 7% of them were counted only once. 8% to 9% of the sample goes to the ten largest clones.

The CDR3 runs 14 residues from the cysteine to the phenylalanine. The only DNA kept is the CDR3, 42 bases in frame from the first base. The V end loses 4 bases and the J end loses 2 bases, and a stretch of 9 bases separates them. CDR1 and CDR2 were assigned from the germline V gene as MNHNS and SASEGT. In light of the paper, this sample's time point label describes: sample taken at primary tumor resection. The donors were 72 patients from the lung TRACERx cohort who had early-stage, untreated non-small cell lung cancer. Without any cell sorting, TCR sequencing was performed on whole RNA extracted either from tumor and nontumor lung tissue or from cryopreserved PBMC samples. Only patients for whom sufficient RNA was available from at least two tumor regions were selected for TCR sequencing. Before selection, tumor and adjacent nontumor lung specimens were reviewed by a lung pathologist.

The clonotype comes from a male donor with early-stage non-small cell lung cancer. The chain was built from TRBV6-1 and TRBJ2-4, with TRBD1 tentatively as D gene (5 bases match). Sequencing was performed on lung tumor tissue, taken at surgery. The nucleotide sequence reads as follows: TGTGCCAGCAGTGTGGCAGGGACCAAAAACATTCAGTACTTC. This yields the protein CASSVAGTKNIQYF.